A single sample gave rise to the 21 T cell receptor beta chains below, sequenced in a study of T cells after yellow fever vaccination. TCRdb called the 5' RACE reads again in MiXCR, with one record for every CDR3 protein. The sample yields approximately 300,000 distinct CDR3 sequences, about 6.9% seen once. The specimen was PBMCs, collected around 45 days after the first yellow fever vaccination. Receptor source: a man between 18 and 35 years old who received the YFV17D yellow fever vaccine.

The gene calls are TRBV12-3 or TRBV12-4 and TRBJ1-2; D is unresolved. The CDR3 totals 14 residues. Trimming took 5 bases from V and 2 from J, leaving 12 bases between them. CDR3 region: CASSPWLGNYGYTF. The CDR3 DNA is TGTGCCAGCAGTCCTTGGCTCGGAAACTATGGCTACACCTTC.

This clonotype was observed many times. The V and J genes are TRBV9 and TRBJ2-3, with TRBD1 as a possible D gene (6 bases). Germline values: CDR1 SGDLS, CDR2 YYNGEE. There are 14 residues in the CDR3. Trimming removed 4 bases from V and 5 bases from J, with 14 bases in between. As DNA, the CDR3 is TGTGCCAGCAGCCCAGGACAGAGGTTAGATACGCAGTATTTT. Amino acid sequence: CASSPGQRLDTQYF.

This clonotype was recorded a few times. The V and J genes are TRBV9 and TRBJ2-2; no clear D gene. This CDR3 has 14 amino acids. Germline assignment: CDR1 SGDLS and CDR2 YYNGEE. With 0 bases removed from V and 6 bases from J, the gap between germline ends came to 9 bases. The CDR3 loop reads CASSVAWQSGELFF. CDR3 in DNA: TGTGCCAGCAGCGTAGCTTGGCAGTCCGGGGAGCTGTTTTTT.

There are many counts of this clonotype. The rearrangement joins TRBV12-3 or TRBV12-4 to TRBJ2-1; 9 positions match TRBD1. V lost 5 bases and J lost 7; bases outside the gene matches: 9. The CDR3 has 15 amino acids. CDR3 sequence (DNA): TGTGCCAGCAGTGCCGGACAGGGGATGTCGAATGAGCAGTTCTTC. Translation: CASSAGQGMSNEQFF.

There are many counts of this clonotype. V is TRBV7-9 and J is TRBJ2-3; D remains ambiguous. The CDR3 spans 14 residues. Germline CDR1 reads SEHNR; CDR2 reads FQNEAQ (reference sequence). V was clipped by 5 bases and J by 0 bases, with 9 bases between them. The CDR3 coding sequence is TGTGCCAGCAGCAACAGTTATAGCACAGATACGCAGTATTTT. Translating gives CASSNSYSTDTQYF. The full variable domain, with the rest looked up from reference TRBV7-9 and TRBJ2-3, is DTGVSQNPRHKITKRGQNVTFRCDPISEHNRLYWYRQTLGQGPEFLTYFQNEAQLEKSRLLSDRFSAERPKGSFSTLEIQRTEQGDSAMYLCASSNSYSTDTQYFGPGTRLTVL.

The CDR3 loop is CASSWGDGTYNEQFF. CDR3 nucleotides: TGCGCCAGCAGCTGGGGGGACGGGACCTACAATGAGCAGTTCTTC. This chain links TRBV5-1 with TRBJ2-1; possible D gene TRBD2, 6 bases. V lost 3 bases and J lost 2, with 12 bases in between. The CDR3 runs 15 residues. Germline V lookup: CDR1 SGHRS, CDR2 YFSETQ.

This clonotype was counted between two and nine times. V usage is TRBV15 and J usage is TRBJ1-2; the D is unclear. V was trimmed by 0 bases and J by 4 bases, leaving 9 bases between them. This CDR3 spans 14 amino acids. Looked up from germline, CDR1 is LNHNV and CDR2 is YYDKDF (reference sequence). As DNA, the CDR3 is TGTGCCACCAGCAGAGAATATGGCCTCTATGGCTACACCTTC. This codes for CATSREYGLYGYTF.

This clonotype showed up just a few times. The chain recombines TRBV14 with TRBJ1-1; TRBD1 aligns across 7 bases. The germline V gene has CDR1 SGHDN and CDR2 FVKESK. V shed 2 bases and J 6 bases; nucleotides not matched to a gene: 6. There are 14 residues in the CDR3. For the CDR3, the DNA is TGTGCCAGCAGCCAAAGGACAGGCCTCCCTGAAGCTTTCTTT. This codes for CASSQRTGLPEAFF.

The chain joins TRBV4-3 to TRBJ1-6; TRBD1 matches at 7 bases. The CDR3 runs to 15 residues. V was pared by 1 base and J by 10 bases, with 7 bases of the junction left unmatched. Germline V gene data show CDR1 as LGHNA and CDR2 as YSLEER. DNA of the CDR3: TGCGCCAGCAGCCAAGGGCGGGACAGACGATCACCCCTCCACTTT. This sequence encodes CASSQGRDRRSPLHF.

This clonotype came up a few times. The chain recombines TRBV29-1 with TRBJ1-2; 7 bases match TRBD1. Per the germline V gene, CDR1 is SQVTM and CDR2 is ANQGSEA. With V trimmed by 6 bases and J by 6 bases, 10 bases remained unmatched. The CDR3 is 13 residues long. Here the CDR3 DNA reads TGCAGCGTGGCTGGACAGGCTTTTGATGGCTACACCTTC. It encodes CSVAGQAFDGYTF.

This chain's CDR3 is CASSSPGRAGGEAQYF. CDR3 DNA: TGTGCCAGCAGCTCCCCCGGTCGAGCAGGGGGCGAAGCGCAGTACTTC. The V gene is TRBV12-3 or TRBV12-4, the J gene TRBJ2-7, with TRBD1 identical over 8 bases. The CDR3 length is 16 residues. The V and J ends lost 6 bases and 9 bases, in that order; junction bases with no gene match: 19.

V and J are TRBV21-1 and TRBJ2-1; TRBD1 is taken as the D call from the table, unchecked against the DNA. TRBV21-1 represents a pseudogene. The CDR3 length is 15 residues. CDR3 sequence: CASSKDPGTYNEQFF. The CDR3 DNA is TGTGCCAGCAGCAAAGATCCCGGAACCTACAATGAGCAGTTCTTC.

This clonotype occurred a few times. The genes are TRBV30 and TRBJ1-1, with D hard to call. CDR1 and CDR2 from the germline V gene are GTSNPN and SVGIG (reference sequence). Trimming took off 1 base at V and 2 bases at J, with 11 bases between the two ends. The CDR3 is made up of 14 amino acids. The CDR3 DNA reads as TGTGCCTGGAGTGCCCCCAGAGGAAACACTGAAGCTTTCTTT. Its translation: CAWSAPRGNTEAFF.

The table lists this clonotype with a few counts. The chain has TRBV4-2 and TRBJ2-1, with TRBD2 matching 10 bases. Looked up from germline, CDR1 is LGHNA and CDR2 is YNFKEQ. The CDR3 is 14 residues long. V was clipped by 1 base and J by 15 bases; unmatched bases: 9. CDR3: CASSQVVSGGAGFF. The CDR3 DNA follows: TGTGCCAGCAGCCAAGTCGTCAGCGGGGGGGCCGGGTTCTTC.

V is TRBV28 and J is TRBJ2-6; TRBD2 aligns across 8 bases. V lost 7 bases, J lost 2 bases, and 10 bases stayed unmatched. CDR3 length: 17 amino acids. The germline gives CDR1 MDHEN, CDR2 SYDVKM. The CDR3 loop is CASTQRGGCAGANVLTF. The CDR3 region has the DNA TGTGCCAGCACTCAACGGGGGGGCTGCGCTGGGGCCAACGTCCTGACTTTC.

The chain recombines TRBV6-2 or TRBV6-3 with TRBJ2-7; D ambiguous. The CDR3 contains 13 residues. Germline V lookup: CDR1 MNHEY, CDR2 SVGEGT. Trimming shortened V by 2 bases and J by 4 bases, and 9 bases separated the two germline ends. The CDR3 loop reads CASSYRGPYEQYV. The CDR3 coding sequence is TGTGCCAGCAGTTACCGCGGACCTTACGAGCAGTACGTC.

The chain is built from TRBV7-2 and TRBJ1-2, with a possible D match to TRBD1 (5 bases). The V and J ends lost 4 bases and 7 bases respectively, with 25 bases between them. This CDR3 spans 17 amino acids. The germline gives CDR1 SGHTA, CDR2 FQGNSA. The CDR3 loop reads CASSSRRQGSSLVGYTF. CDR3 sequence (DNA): TGTGCCAGCAGCTCCCGAAGGCAGGGCAGCTCCCTCGTTGGCTACACCTTC.

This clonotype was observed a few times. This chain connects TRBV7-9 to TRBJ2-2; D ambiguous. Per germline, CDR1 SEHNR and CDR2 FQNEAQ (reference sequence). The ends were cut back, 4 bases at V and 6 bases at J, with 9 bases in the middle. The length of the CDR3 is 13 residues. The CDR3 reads CASSSVASGELFF. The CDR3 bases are TGTGCCAGCAGCTCGGTGGCATCCGGGGAGCTGTTTTTT.

In DNA, the CDR3 is TGTGCCAGCAGCTATAACCAGAGGAGGCGAGGGTACAATGAGCAGTTCTTC. This encodes CASSYNQRRRGYNEQFF. The chain combines TRBV3-1 with TRBJ2-1, with D possibly TRBD2 on 5 matching bases. The V gene lost 5 bases and the J gene lost 4 bases, with 21 bases spanning the gap. Germline lookup yields CDR1 LGHDT and CDR2 YNNKEL (reference sequence). The length of the CDR3 is 17 residues.

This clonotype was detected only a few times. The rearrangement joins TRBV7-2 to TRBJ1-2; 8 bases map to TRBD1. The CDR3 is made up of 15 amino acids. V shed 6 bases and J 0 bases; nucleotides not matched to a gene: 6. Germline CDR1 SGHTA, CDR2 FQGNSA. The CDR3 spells CASRPTQGANYGYTF. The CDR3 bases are TGTGCCAGCAGACCCACACAGGGGGCTAACTATGGCTACACCTTC.

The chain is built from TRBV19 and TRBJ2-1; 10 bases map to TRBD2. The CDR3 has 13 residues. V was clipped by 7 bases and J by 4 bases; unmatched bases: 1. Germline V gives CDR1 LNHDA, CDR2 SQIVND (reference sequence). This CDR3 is CASKTSGYNEQFF. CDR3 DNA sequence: TGTGCCAGTAAGACTAGCGGGTACAATGAGCAGTTCTTC. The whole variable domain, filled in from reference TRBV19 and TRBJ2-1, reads DGGITQSPKYLFRKEGQNVTLSCEQNLNHDAMYWYRQDPGQGLRLIYYSQIVNDFQKGDIAEGYSVSREKKESFPLTVTSAQKNPTAFYLCASKTSGYNEQFFGPGTRLTVL.